The 14 T cell receptor beta chains below all came from one sample that was sequenced in a study of beta chain features in type 1 diabetes. Expressed TCRB transcripts were sequenced, since all the RNA that had been isolated was reverse transcribed. Only in-frame clones appear in the TCRdb table, and some are missing; sequencing was by immunoSEQ multiplex PCR. The sample has 250,000 to 350,000 clones; 12% to 15% are singletons. Sequenced sample: central memory CD4+ T cells from blood. The receptor source for this set is a man aged 25 to 40 in good health.

The chain links TRBV10-2 to TRBJ2-7; TRBD1 or TRBD2 may be the D gene (6 bases each). CDR3 length equals 14 residues. V lost 5 bases and J lost 2, with 13 bases in between. CDR1 is WSHSY, CDR2 SAAADI, per germline. The CDR3 sequence is CASSTRRDTYEQYF. The CDR3 DNA sequence: TGCGCCAGCAGTACTCGGCGGGACACCTACGAGCAGTACTTC.

The J gene is TRBJ2-3, the V gene TRBV6-6; unclear D gene. There are 14 residues in the CDR3. Germline CDR1 and CDR2: MNHNY and SVGAGI (reference sequence). Trimming took 5 bases from V and 6 from J, leaving 15 bases between them. The CDR3 region is CASSDWKFEDTQYF. The CDR3, as DNA: TGTGCCAGCAGTGACTGGAAATTTGAGGATACGCAGTATTTT.

This clone has more than one count but fewer than ten. This chain connects TRBV5-4 to TRBJ1-1; D possibly corresponds to TRBD1 (6 bases). Germline-derived CDR1 and CDR2 are SGHNT and YYREEE (reference sequence). The CDR3 contains 14 residues. V was cut by 0 bases and J by 5 bases, with 11 bases left in between. The CDR3 nucleotides read TGTGCCAGCAGCTTGGACAGGGTCGGGACTGAAGCTTTCTTT. It specifies CASSLDRVGTEAFF.

The chain has TRBV11-3 and TRBJ1-4; D not certain. In germline, CDR1 is SGHNT, CDR2 YENEEA. With 5 bases removed from V and 8 bases from J, the gap between germline ends came to 18 bases. The CDR3 has 15 residues. The CDR3 sequence: CASSSYGGFGEKLFF. CDR3 nucleotides: TGTGCCAGCAGCAGCTACGGCGGGTTTGGGGAAAAACTGTTTTTT.

The chain recombines TRBV7-8 with TRBJ1-1; perhaps TRBD1 as D (6 bases). Trimming removed 5 bases at V and 7 bases at J, with 20 bases between. The CDR3 sequence is 15 residues long. Per the germline V gene, CDR1 is SGHVS and CDR2 is FQNEAQ. This chain's CDR3 is CASSRRGGTGFEAFF. CDR3 DNA: TGTGCCAGCAGCCGAAGAGGGGGAACAGGATTTGAAGCTTTCTTT.

This chain joins TRBV27 and TRBJ1-2; D may be TRBD1 (6 bases). V lost 5 bases, J lost 4 bases, and 8 bases lay in between. The CDR3 is 12 residues long. Germline CDR1 reads MNHEY; CDR2 reads SMNVEV (reference sequence). The CDR3 loop reads CASSQGGYGYTF. The CDR3 DNA follows: TGTGCCAGCAGTCAAGGGGGCTATGGCTACACCTTC.

J is TRBJ1-1 and V is TRBV11-1, with 9 bases lining up with TRBD1. This CDR3 comprises 14 residues. The junction had 5 bases not matched to a gene; V was cut back by 4 bases and J by 5 bases. Germline values: CDR1 SGHAT, CDR2 FQDESV (reference sequence). In DNA, the CDR3 is TGTGCCAGCAGCTCAGCCGGGACAGGGACTGAAGCTTTCTTT. Translation gives CASSSAGTGTEAFF. Full variable domain (outside the CDR3, taken from reference TRBV11-1 and TRBJ1-1): EAEVAQSPRYKITEKSQAVAFWCDPISGHATLYWYRQILGQGPELLVQFQDESVVDDSQLPKDRFSAERLKGVDSTLKIQPAELGDSAMYLCASSSAGTGTEAFFGQGTRLTVV.

This clone showed up many times. The CDR3 DNA sequence: TGTGCCAGCTCACCACCGGGCACCATATATTTT. It encodes CASSPPGTIYF. This chain joins TRBV18 and TRBJ1-3, with D unresolved. Between the trimmed V and J ends, which lost 0 bases and 9 bases, there was a span of 3 bases. The CDR3 is 11 residues long. CDR1 and CDR2 from the germline V gene are KGHSH and LQKENI.

This sequence joins TRBV27 and TRBJ2-2; maybe TRBD1 (6 bases). CDR3 length: 16 amino acids. Trimming took 6 bases from V and 3 from J, leaving 17 bases between them. CDR1 and CDR2 (germline): MNHEY, SMNVEV (reference sequence). CDR3 coding DNA: TGTGCCAGCAGACAAGTCAGGGGCTCGGACACCGGGGAGCTGTTTTTT. Encoded protein: CASRQVRGSDTGELFF.

This clone was counted many times. The same CDR3 can be traced to other DNA sequences in this sample. V usage is TRBV9 and J usage is TRBJ1-2; 7 bases map to TRBD1. The germline V gene encodes CDR1 SGDLS and CDR2 YYNGEE. Germline trimming cut 2 bases from V and 2 bases from J; bases unmatched to any gene: 0. This CDR3 has 13 residues. The CDR3 DNA follows: TGTGCCAGCAGCGTGGACAGGAACTATGGCTACACCTTC. It specifies CASSVDRNYGYTF.

V is TRBV5-1 and J is TRBJ2-1, with D possibly being TRBD2 (6 bases). Germline CDR1 SGHRS, CDR2 YFSETQ. Trimming cost V 1 base and J 6 bases, with 14 bases left between them. The CDR3 has 15 amino acids. CDR3 nucleotide sequence: TGCGCCAGCAGCTTGTCCCAGCGGGTGGGCAATGAGCAGTTCTTC. Translating it yields CASSLSQRVGNEQFF.

This clone was counted only a few times. This chain links TRBV27 with TRBJ1-1; 7 bases fit TRBD1. V was clipped by 6 bases and J by 1 base; unmatched bases: 5. There are 14 residues in the CDR3. In germline, CDR1 is MNHEY, CDR2 SMNVEV (reference sequence). The CDR3 is CASREWTGNTEAFF. DNA for the CDR3: TGTGCCAGCAGAGAATGGACAGGGAACACTGAAGCTTTCTTT.

Turning to this clone: An end of the junction does not agree with germline; a read error may underlie this. The chain combines TRBV5-4 with TRBJ1-5; D is possibly TRBD1 (5 bases). The CDR3 length is 16 residues. Germline values: CDR1 SGHNT, CDR2 YYREEE (reference sequence). The DNA of the CDR3 is TGCGCCAGCAGCCAAGTTGCGGGGACTCGCAATCAGCCCCAGCATTTT. Encoded protein: CASSQVAGTRNQPQHF.

V usage is TRBV5-6 and J usage is TRBJ2-1; 7 bases match TRBD2. This CDR3 has 17 amino acids. Germline CDR1 is SGHDT and CDR2 is YYEEEE. With V trimmed by 4 bases and J by 0 bases, 10 bases remained unmatched. The CDR3 spells CASSPGLRTSSYNEQFF. CDR3 DNA: TGTGCCAGCAGCCCGGGACTACGAACGAGCTCCTACAATGAGCAGTTCTTC.